The rows below give T cell receptor beta chains drawn from one sample of a study of vaccination and CD4 T cells after COVID-19. A single record per CDR3 protein comes from TCRdb applying MiXCR to the PCR reads. This table has approximately 19,000 distinct CDR3 sequences, around 62% appearing once. The input for sequencing was CD4+ T cells from blood, taken before SARS-CoV-2 vaccination. The source of these receptors is a human donor who had recovered from COVID-19. Both conserved end residues are part of each CDR3. A D gene is named only where the DNA matches it firmly. Only some rows state a clone size, as once, few, many or a class for expanded clones.

TRBJ2-3	TRBV2	.	.	13	TGTGCCAACAGTCGGGACCAGGTTGATACGCAGTATTTT	CANSRDQVDTQYF
TRBJ2-2	TRBV6-1	few	.	12	TGTGCCAGCATCGGGGACACCGGGGAGCTGTTTTTT	CASIGDTGELFF
TRBJ1-5	TRBV11-2	.	.	12	TGTGCCAGCAGCTTAGGAGGGGGGAAGGAGCATTTT	CASSLGGGKEHF
TRBJ1-2	TRBV27	few	.	13	TGTGCCAGCAGTTTTGTGGGGGGCTATGGCTACACCTTC	CASSFVGGYGYTF
TRBJ1-5	TRBV19	.	.	13	TGTGCCAGTAGTAATGGGGGGCAGCAGCCCCAGCATTTT	CASSNGGQQPQHF
TRBJ2-3	TRBV19	.	TRBD1	15	TGTGCCAGTGCCCCGGGACAGGGGGCCGGAGATACGCAGTATTTT	CASAPGQGAGDTQYF
TRBJ2-3	TRBV7-3	.	TRBD2	17	TGTGCCAGCAGTTCAACCGGGGCTAGCGGATACACAGATACGCAGTATTTT	CASSSTGASGYTDTQYF
TRBJ2-2	TRBV7-3	.	.	16	TGTGCCAGCAGCTTAAGGGGCACTCTGAACACCGGGGAGCTGTTTTTT	CASSLRGTLNTGELFF
TRBJ1-1	TRBV30	.	.	13	TGTGCCTGGAGTTCGGTGTTGAACACTGAAGCTTTCTTT	CAWSSVLNTEAFF
TRBJ1-2	TRBV7-8	.	.	16	TGTGCCAGCAGCCAACTACCGACAGCCTCTAACTATGGCTACACCTTC	CASSQLPTASNYGYTF
TRBJ2-3	TRBV28	.	TRBD2	17	TGTGCCAGCAGTTTAGCGGGAGGCTTCCGTCCCACAGATACGCAGTATTTT	CASSLAGGFRPTDTQYF
TRBJ1-2	TRBV5-4	.	.	14	TGTGCCAGCAGCTCCGGGACACCTAACTATGGCTACACCTTC	CASSSGTPNYGYTF